The rows below give T cell receptor beta chains drawn from one sample of a study of cytomegalovirus exposure and HLA in healthy donors. Profiling relied on immunoSEQ multiplex PCR, and the TCRdb table lists in-frame clones only, not all of them. The sample holds 90,000 to 130,000 clones; roughly 66% are singletons and the top ten take 2.2%. The material sequenced was PBMCs. The receptors originated from a woman aged 25 to 39 in good health and CMV-seronegative. Both conserved end residues are part of each CDR3. The D gene is left open where the match is weak. Rows give clone size only sometimes, using once, few, many, or a class for an expanded clone.

v_gene	d_gene	j_gene	abundance	CDR3nt	CDR3aa
TRBV9	TRBD2	TRBJ2-1	-	TGTGCCAGCAGCGTGGGACTAGCGGGCCAGATGAACTACAATGAGCAGTTCTTC	CASSVGLAGQMNYNEQFF
TRBV10-1	-	TRBJ2-5	-	TGCGCCAGCAGTGAGTTCAGCAGGAAAGAGACCCAGTACTTC	CASSEFSRKETQYF
TRBV28	-	TRBJ1-2	-	TGTGCCAGCAGCCCTACGTATGGCTACACCTTC	CASSPTYGYTF
TRBV5-1	-	TRBJ2-3	-	TGCGCCAGCAGCTTGGAGGGCAGGGCCTCAGATACGCAGTATTTT	CASSLEGRASDTQYF
TRBV9	TRBD1	TRBJ1-2	few	TGTGCCAGCAGCGTAGAGGACAGGGGACGCTACACCTTC	CASSVEDRGRYTF
TRBV2	TRBD1	TRBJ1-1	-	TGTGCCAGCAGTCGATCCCCCCTGAAGGGGGCGAACACTGAAGCTTTCTTT	CASSRSPLKGANTEAFF
TRBV4-3	-	TRBJ2-1	few	TGCGCCAGCAGCTTAAGCCACAGCTCCTACAATGAGCAGTTCTTC	CASSLSHSSYNEQFF
TRBV27	-	TRBJ1-1	-	TGTGCCAGCAGCCCGGGAGATGTAGGGTTGAGCACTGAAGCTTTCTTT	CASSPGDVGLSTEAFF
TRBV30	-	TRBJ2-3	few	TGTGCCTGGAGGGGGACAAGTAATACGCAGTATTTT	CAWRGTSNTQYF
TRBV5-4	TRBD1	TRBJ2-3	-	TGTGCCAGCAGCCCCCGGGACAGGAGGGCGACAGATACGCAGTATTTT	CASSPRDRRATDTQYF
TRBV18	-	TRBJ1-5	-	TGTGCCAGCTCACCCCTGGGGCAGGGGAATCAGCCCCAGCATTTT	CASSPLGQGNQPQHF
TRBV7-9	TRBD1	TRBJ2-1	-	TGTGCCAGCAGCCCAACAGGGGGTAGCGCCTACAATGAGCAGTTCTTC	CASSPTGGSAYNEQFF
TRBV6-6	-	TRBJ2-2	-	TGTGCCAGCAGTTATTACACAACGGGCACCGGGGAGCTGTTTTTT	CASSYYTTGTGELFF